This T cell receptor beta chain derives from a study of CD8 T cells in Susac syndrome. Sequencing of TCR beta drew on CD8+ and CD4+ T cells from blood. The control group consisted of healthy donors matched for age and sex. Both CD4+ and CD8+ T cells were negatively isolated, and TEMRA cells underwent FACS enrichment. Reverse transcription of roughly 0.5 to 1 ug RNA was carried out with random hexamers. The immunoSEQ assay covered 54 Vbeta and 13 Jbeta segments for CDR3. TCRdb itself ran the immunoSEQ multiplex PCR reads through MiXCR, one entry per CDR3 protein. Found here are some 180,000 distinct CDR3 sequences, 93% of them singletons; the top ten hold 0.09% to 0.12%. The V and J ends lost 4 bases and 4 bases respectively, with 8 bases between them. From germline, CDR1 is SGHRS and CDR2 YFSETQ. The CDR3 totals 13 residues.

The clonotype was recovered from a human donor in good health. Specimen: CD4+ T cells from PBMCs. The V gene is TRBV5-1, the J gene TRBJ2-2; D ambiguous. The CDR3 DNA follows: TGCGCCAGCAGCAAACAGCTCACCGGGGAGCTGTTTTTT. Protein product: CASSKQLTGELFF. Using reference TRBV5-1 and TRBJ2-2 for the parts outside the CDR3, the full variable domain is KAGVTQTPRYLIKTRGQQVTLSCSPISGHRSVSWYQQTPGQGLQFLFEYFSETQRNKGNFPGRFSGRQFSNSRSEMNVSTLELGDSALYLCASSKQLTGELFFGEGSRLTVL.